The 10 T cell receptor beta chains below come from one sample, sequenced in a study of PD-1 blockade in classical Hodgkin lymphoma. Each patient experienced a relapse that followed autologous stem cell transplantation, and brentuximab vedotin exposure varied. Here immunoSEQ multiplex PCR was the method, and the copy in TCRdb shows in-frame clones only, minus some. The sample lists roughly 47,000 clones, over 70% occurring once. The material sequenced was peripheral blood mononuclear cells (PBMCs), taken before the second cycle of nivolumab. The receptors were sampled from a human donor with classical Hodgkin lymphoma.

This chain uses TRBV2 with TRBJ2-5, with D tentatively TRBD1 (6 bases). The germline V and J ends were trimmed by 10 bases and 1 base, with 10 bases remaining between them. Germline loops: CDR1 SNHLY, CDR2 FYNNEI. CDR3 length: 12 residues. CDR3 loop: CATRGSQETQYF. CDR3 sequence (DNA): TGTGCCACCAGGGGCAGCCAAGAGACCCAGTACTTC.

The rearrangement uses TRBV20-1 and TRBJ1-1; TRBD1 is a possible D gene (5 bases). CDR1 DFQATT and CDR2 SNEGSKA come from the germline V gene (reference sequence). Trimming removed 5 bases at V and 7 bases at J, with 8 bases between. This CDR3 spans 10 amino acids. The CDR3 sequence is CSAYDSEAFF. CDR3 nucleotides: TGCAGTGCTTATGACAGTGAAGCTTTCTTT.

The chain joins TRBV4-1 to TRBJ2-3; 8 positions match TRBD2. The CDR3 length is 17 residues. V was pared by 4 bases and J by 4 bases, with 13 bases of the junction left unmatched. Per germline, CDR1 MGHRA and CDR2 YSYEKL. The CDR3 DNA sequence: TGCGCCAGCAGCCTCCACGTTCCGGGAGGGGTTGCAGATACGCAGTATTTT. Protein product: CASSLHVPGGVADTQYF.

This sequence joins TRBV5-1 and TRBJ1-2, with 7 bases aligning to TRBD1. This CDR3 comprises 12 residues. Trimming took 4 bases from V and 3 from J; bases not matched to a gene: 0. CDR1 is SGHRS and CDR2 is YFSETQ in the germline V gene. The CDR3 region has the DNA TGCGCCAGCAGCCAGGGGGACTATGGCTACACCTTC. Translated, it gives CASSQGDYGYTF.

This rearrangement joins TRBV9 to TRBJ1-1; no reliable D call. Trimming left V 0 bases short and J 4 bases short, with 7 bases between. The CDR3 is 13 amino acids. Per the germline V gene, CDR1 is SGDLS and CDR2 is YYNGEE. CDR3 in DNA: TGTGCCAGCAGCGTAGTCAGTGCCACTGAAGCTTTCTTT. This encodes CASSVVSATEAFF.

This chain connects TRBV7-2 to TRBJ2-7; D perhaps matches TRBD2 (6 bases). Germline V gene lookup returns CDR1 SGHTA and CDR2 FQGNSA. CDR3 size: 12 residues. Trimming stripped 7 bases from V and 7 bases from J, with 14 bases between. The CDR3 sequence: CASISSEREQYF. The CDR3 DNA reads TGTGCCAGCATTTCTAGCGAGCGGGAGCAGTACTTC.

This clone appeared a single time. The chain employs TRBV28 and TRBJ1-1; 8 bases map to TRBD1. The CDR3 is 15 amino acids. CDR1 is MDHEN and CDR2 is SYDVKM in the germline V gene. V gave up 11 bases and J gave up 2 bases; unmatched junction bases: 13. The CDR3 bases are TGTGCCGGCACCCGGACAGGGCGAAGTAACACTGAAGCTTTCTTT. Protein: CAGTRTGRSNTEAFF. The variable domain in full, with the rest retrieved from reference TRBV28 and TRBJ1-1, is DVKVTQSSRYLVKRTGEKVFLECVQDMDHENMFWYRQDPGLGLRLIYFSYDVKMKEKGDIPEGYSVSREKKERFSLILESASTNQTSMYLCAGTRTGRSNTEAFFGQGTRLTVV.

This chain uses TRBV7-9 with TRBJ2-2; no clear D gene. Trimming cost V 3 bases and J 0 bases, with 2 bases left between them. The length of the CDR3 is 13 residues. Germline-derived CDR1 and CDR2 are SEHNR and FQNEAQ (reference sequence). The CDR3: CASSFANTGELFF. The CDR3 DNA reads as TGTGCCAGCAGCTTCGCGAACACCGGGGAGCTGTTTTTT.

The CDR3 sequence is CATRDISGANVLTF. The CDR3 DNA sequence: TGTGCCACAAGGGACATCTCTGGGGCCAACGTCCTGACTTTC. This sequence joins TRBV2 and TRBJ2-6; possibly TRBD1 for D (6 bases). The CDR3 loop spans 14 amino acids. CDR1 is SNHLY and CDR2 is FYNNEI in the germline V gene. Trimming stripped 10 bases from V and 0 bases from J, with 10 bases between.

This rearrangement joins TRBV2 to TRBJ1-5, with a weak D call TRBD1 (5 bases). Germline CDR1 reads SNHLY; CDR2 reads FYNNEI. The CDR3 totals 15 residues. With 3 bases removed from V and 2 bases from J, the gap between germline ends came to 11 bases. The CDR3 DNA is TGTGCCAGCAGTGACGGGGCTTTTGGCAATCAGCCCCAGCATTTT. It translates to CASSDGAFGNQPQHF.